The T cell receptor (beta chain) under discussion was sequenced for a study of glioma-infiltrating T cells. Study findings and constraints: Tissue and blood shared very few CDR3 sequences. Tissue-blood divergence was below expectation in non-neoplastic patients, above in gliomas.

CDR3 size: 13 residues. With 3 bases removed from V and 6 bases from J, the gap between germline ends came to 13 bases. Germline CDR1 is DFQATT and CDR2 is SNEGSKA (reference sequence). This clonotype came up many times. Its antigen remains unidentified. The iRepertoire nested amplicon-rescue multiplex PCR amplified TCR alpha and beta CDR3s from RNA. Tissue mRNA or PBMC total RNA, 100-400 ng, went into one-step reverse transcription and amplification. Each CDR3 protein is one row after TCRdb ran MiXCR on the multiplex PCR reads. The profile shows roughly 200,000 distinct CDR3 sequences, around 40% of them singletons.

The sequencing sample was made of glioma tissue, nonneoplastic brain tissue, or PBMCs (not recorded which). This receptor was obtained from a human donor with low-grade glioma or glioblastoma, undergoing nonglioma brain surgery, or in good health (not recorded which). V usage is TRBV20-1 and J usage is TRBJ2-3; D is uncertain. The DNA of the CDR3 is TGCAGTGCTAGTTATAGTCCCTCGGATACGCAGTATTTT. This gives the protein CSASYSPSDTQYF.